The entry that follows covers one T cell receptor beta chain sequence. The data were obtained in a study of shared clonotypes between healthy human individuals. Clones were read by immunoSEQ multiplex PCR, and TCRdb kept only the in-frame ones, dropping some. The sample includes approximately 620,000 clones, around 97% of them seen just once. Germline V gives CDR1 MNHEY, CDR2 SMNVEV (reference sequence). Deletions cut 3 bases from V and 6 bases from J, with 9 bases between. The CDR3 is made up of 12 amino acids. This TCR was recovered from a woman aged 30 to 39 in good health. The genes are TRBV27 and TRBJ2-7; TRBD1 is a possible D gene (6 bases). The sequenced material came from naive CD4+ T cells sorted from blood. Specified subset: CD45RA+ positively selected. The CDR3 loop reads CASSFRGVEQYF. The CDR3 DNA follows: TGTGCCAGCAGTTTCAGGGGAGTCGAGCAGTACTTC.